This is a list of T cell receptor beta chains from one sample in a study of cytomegalovirus exposure and HLA in healthy donors. Using immunoSEQ multiplex PCR, the repertoire was profiled, and TCRdb retains in-frame clones only, with some absent. In the table there are over 130,000 clones, roughly 80% of which are singletons. Material for sequencing was PBMCs. These receptors were collected from a female donor in good health and CMV-seronegative. Each CDR3 is given with its conserved first and last residue. Fields, in order: J gene, V gene, clone size, D gene, CDR3 DNA, CDR3 protein. D genes are given only for firm matches. Only some rows state a clone size, as once, few, many or a class for expanded clones.

j_call: TRBJ1-1; v_call: TRBV9; clone_size: .; d_call: .; cdr3_nt: TGTGCCAGCAGCGTCGACACCCGGACGGGGTGGAATGAAGCTTTCTTT; cdr3_aa: CASSVDTRTGWNEAFF
j_call: TRBJ2-2; v_call: TRBV28; clone_size: .; d_call: .; cdr3_nt: TGTGCCAGCAGTATAGGACAAACCGGGGAGCTGTTTTTT; cdr3_aa: CASSIGQTGELFF
j_call: TRBJ1-1; v_call: TRBV7-3; clone_size: .; d_call: TRBD1; cdr3_nt: TGTGCCAGCAGCCTTACGTCCGGGACAGGGGTAACTGAAGCTTTCTTT; cdr3_aa: CASSLTSGTGVTEAFF
j_call: TRBJ1-1; v_call: TRBV2; clone_size: .; d_call: .; cdr3_nt: TGTGCCAGCAAGATGCAGGGCATGAACACTGAAGCTTTCTTT; cdr3_aa: CASKMQGMNTEAFF
j_call: TRBJ1-2; v_call: TRBV19; clone_size: .; d_call: TRBD1; cdr3_nt: TGTGCCAGTAGCCAGACAGGGCCCTTATATGGCTACACCTTC; cdr3_aa: CASSQTGPLYGYTF
j_call: TRBJ2-3; v_call: TRBV6-4; clone_size: .; d_call: TRBD2; cdr3_nt: TGTGCCAGCAGTCAAGAAGCGGGAGTCTTGGATACGCAGTATTTT; cdr3_aa: CASSQEAGVLDTQYF
j_call: TRBJ2-5; v_call: TRBV6-5; clone_size: .; d_call: TRBD2; cdr3_nt: TGTGCCAGCAGTAGGGACTATTTCCAAGAGACCCAGTACTTC; cdr3_aa: CASSRDYFQETQYF
j_call: TRBJ2-7; v_call: TRBV10-3; clone_size: .; d_call: TRBD2; cdr3_nt: TGTGCCATCAGTTTAGCGGGGCCCGGCGAGCAGTACTTC; cdr3_aa: CAISLAGPGEQYF
j_call: TRBJ2-7; v_call: TRBV9; clone_size: .; d_call: .; cdr3_nt: TGTGCCAGCAGCCCAGATCTCAAACACTACGAGCAGTACTTC; cdr3_aa: CASSPDLKHYEQYF
j_call: TRBJ1-3; v_call: TRBV10-3; clone_size: .; d_call: .; cdr3_nt: TGTGCCATCAGCGGAGGACGGGATACCTCTGGAAACACCATATATTTT; cdr3_aa: CAISGGRDTSGNTIYF
j_call: TRBJ2-7; v_call: TRBV5-6; clone_size: .; d_call: TRBD2; cdr3_nt: TGTGCCAGCAGCTTCTGGACTAGCGGGAGCTCCTACGAGCAGTACTTC; cdr3_aa: CASSFWTSGSSYEQYF
j_call: TRBJ2-1; v_call: TRBV5-1; clone_size: .; d_call: TRBD1; cdr3_nt: TGCGCCAGCAGCCCGACAGGGGGGTCCTACAATGAGCAGTTCTTC; cdr3_aa: CASSPTGGSYNEQFF
j_call: TRBJ2-3; v_call: TRBV28; clone_size: .; d_call: .; cdr3_nt: TGTGCCAGCAGGGAAACTAGCAGACGCACAGATACGCAGTATTTT; cdr3_aa: CASRETSRRTDTQYF
j_call: TRBJ2-3; v_call: TRBV25-1; clone_size: .; d_call: .; cdr3_nt: TGTGCCAGCAGCGCCGGCTTCTACCGGACAACAGATACGCAGTATTTT; cdr3_aa: CASSAGFYRTTDTQYF
j_call: TRBJ2-3; v_call: TRBV5-4; clone_size: .; d_call: .; cdr3_nt: TGTGCCAGCAGCCTACCAACCACAGATACGCAGTATTTT; cdr3_aa: CASSLPTTDTQYF
j_call: TRBJ2-7; v_call: TRBV5-6; clone_size: few; d_call: TRBD1; cdr3_nt: TGTGCCAGCAGCCCCTCGGGACAGGGACACTACGAGCAGTACTTC; cdr3_aa: CASSPSGQGHYEQYF
j_call: TRBJ1-1; v_call: TRBV7-6; clone_size: .; d_call: .; cdr3_nt: TGTGCCAGCAGCTCCGGGACACTGAACACTGAAGCTTTCTTT; cdr3_aa: CASSSGTLNTEAFF
j_call: TRBJ1-4; v_call: TRBV27; clone_size: .; d_call: .; cdr3_nt: TGTGCCAGCAGTCAGACCCCCAGGGAGGCTAATGAAAAACTGTTTTTT; cdr3_aa: CASSQTPREANEKLFF
j_call: TRBJ1-5; v_call: TRBV5-5; clone_size: .; d_call: .; cdr3_nt: TGTGCCAGCAGCTTTGGGGCTTGGGATCAGCCCCAGCATTTT; cdr3_aa: CASSFGAWDQPQHF
j_call: TRBJ1-4; v_call: TRBV25-1; clone_size: few; d_call: .; cdr3_nt: TGTGCCAGCAGTGAATCGTTCGCAGCAACTAATGAAAAACTGTTTTTT; cdr3_aa: CASSESFAATNEKLFF
j_call: TRBJ2-3; v_call: TRBV5-6; clone_size: few; d_call: .; cdr3_nt: TGTGCCAGCAGCTTACAAGGGAGAGAGTATTTT; cdr3_aa: CASSLQGREYF
j_call: TRBJ2-1; v_call: TRBV27; clone_size: .; d_call: .; cdr3_nt: TGTGCCAGCAGTTTGAGAGGCAATGAGCAGTTCTTC; cdr3_aa: CASSLRGNEQFF
j_call: TRBJ2-7; v_call: TRBV5-1; clone_size: once; d_call: TRBD1; cdr3_nt: TGCGCCAGCAGACGCGACAGGGGAGGCGAGCAGTACTTC; cdr3_aa: CASRRDRGGEQYF
j_call: TRBJ2-7; v_call: TRBV4-1; clone_size: once; d_call: TRBD2; cdr3_nt: TGCGCCAGCAGCCAAGTTCTAGCGGGAAGCTCCTACGAGCAGTACTTC; cdr3_aa: CASSQVLAGSSYEQYF
j_call: TRBJ2-5; v_call: TRBV5-6; clone_size: .; d_call: .; cdr3_nt: TGTGCCAGCAGCCCAGCCCTGACAGGGACTTCCAAAGAGACCCAGTACTTC; cdr3_aa: CASSPALTGTSKETQYF
j_call: TRBJ2-3; v_call: TRBV5-1; clone_size: .; d_call: .; cdr3_nt: TGCGCCAGCAGCCTGGGGGTCCTAGAAAGATCAGATACGCAGTATTTT; cdr3_aa: CASSLGVLERSDTQYF
j_call: TRBJ2-2; v_call: TRBV11-2; clone_size: once; d_call: TRBD1; cdr3_nt: TGTGCCAGCAGCTTAGAGGGACAGGGGGTCACCGGGGAGCTGTTTTTT; cdr3_aa: CASSLEGQGVTGELFF
j_call: TRBJ2-1; v_call: TRBV7-3; clone_size: .; d_call: TRBD1; cdr3_nt: TGTGCCAGCAGCTGGGACAGGGGACGCAATGAGCAGTTCTTC; cdr3_aa: CASSWDRGRNEQFF
j_call: TRBJ2-3; v_call: TRBV7-9; clone_size: .; d_call: .; cdr3_nt: TGTGCCAGCAGCGAGACTTGGAGCACAGATACGCAGTATTTT; cdr3_aa: CASSETWSTDTQYF
j_call: TRBJ2-7; v_call: TRBV4-1; clone_size: .; d_call: .; cdr3_nt: TGCGCCAGCGCCTCGGACACCGAATACGAGCAGTACTTC; cdr3_aa: CASASDTEYEQYF
j_call: TRBJ2-1; v_call: TRBV30; clone_size: .; d_call: .; cdr3_nt: TGTGCCTGGAGCACAGCGGTCCCTCCTCGGAATGAGCAGTTCTTC; cdr3_aa: CAWSTAVPPRNEQFF
j_call: TRBJ2-5; v_call: TRBV28; clone_size: .; d_call: TRBD1; cdr3_nt: TGTGCCAGCAGAGCATTACAGGGGGCCGGAGAGACCCAGTACTTC; cdr3_aa: CASRALQGAGETQYF
j_call: TRBJ2-2; v_call: TRBV11-2; clone_size: .; d_call: .; cdr3_nt: TGTGCCAGCAGCTGGGTTCGGGACGGGGAGCTGTTTTTT; cdr3_aa: CASSWVRDGELFF
j_call: TRBJ2-5; v_call: TRBV25-1; clone_size: few; d_call: .; cdr3_nt: TGTGCCAGCAGTGAATCGGAGAGGGCAGCCGTTGGGCAGTACTTC; cdr3_aa: CASSESERAAVGQYF
j_call: TRBJ2-4; v_call: TRBV25-1; clone_size: .; d_call: TRBD2; cdr3_nt: TGTGCCAGCAGTGAAGGGACTAGGAAAAACATTCAGTACTTC; cdr3_aa: CASSEGTRKNIQYF
j_call: TRBJ2-1; v_call: TRBV7-9; clone_size: .; d_call: .; cdr3_nt: TGTGCCAGCATCCGCGGGAACAATGAGCAGTTCTTC; cdr3_aa: CASIRGNNEQFF
j_call: TRBJ2-5; v_call: TRBV9; clone_size: .; d_call: TRBD2; cdr3_nt: TGTGCCAGCAGCGTAGGGCTAGCGGGGTACCAAGAGACCCAGTACTTC; cdr3_aa: CASSVGLAGYQETQYF
j_call: TRBJ2-7; v_call: TRBV5-5; clone_size: .; d_call: .; cdr3_nt: TGTGCCAGCAGCTTGATACCCGGGAAACGTAGCGAGCAGTACTTC; cdr3_aa: CASSLIPGKRSEQYF
j_call: TRBJ2-7; v_call: TRBV25-1; clone_size: .; d_call: .; cdr3_nt: TGTGCCAGCAGTGAACGCAGGTCCCCCTACGAGCAGTACTTC; cdr3_aa: CASSERRSPYEQYF